This T cell receptor beta chain came from a study of T cell responses to AZD1222 COVID-19 vaccine. The CDR3 totals 15 residues. Germline assignment: CDR1 SEHNR and CDR2 FQNEAQ (reference sequence). Trimming left V 6 bases short and J 1 base short, with 16 bases between. Recipients boosted at about 4 weeks or about 12 weeks are pooled. Overall study findings and caveats: Elevations in Spike-specific TCR breadth and depth followed administration of two AZD1222 doses. It should be noted that donors were predominantly white British and more often female, and clonal diversity was possibly underestimated.

As for this clone: Its antigen is still unknown.

Method: immunoSEQ multiplex PCR; TCRdb's copy keeps in-frame clones and lacks some. The sample yields roughly 100,000 clones, around nine tenths seen once. The chain combines TRBV7-9 with TRBJ2-7; no reliable D call. The receptor's source is an adult who received the AZD1222 COVID-19 vaccine. Material: peripheral blood, obtained 28 days after the second AZD1222 dose. Written as DNA, the CDR3 is TGTGCCAGCAGTCCCGGTGGACGGAAATCCTACGAGCAGTACTTC. Its protein is CASSPGGRKSYEQYF.